The rows below give T cell receptor beta chains drawn from one sample of a study of Ad26.COV2.S vaccination and SARS-CoV-2 variants. Repertoires were generated with immunoSEQ multiplex PCR, while TCRdb's copy carries only in-frame clones and drops some. This sample has around 300,000 clones, with less than 90% found just once. Here the sequenced sample was peripheral blood, taken in a trial of Ad26.COV2.S vaccine versus placebo. Source of these receptors: a person aged 18-60 years who received the Ad26.COV2.S COVID-19 vaccine or a placebo. Each CDR3 is given with its conserved first and last residue. A D gene is named only where the DNA matches it firmly. Size values are once, few and many counts, or a class for expanded clones, and some rows have none.

v_call: TRBV5-6; j_call: TRBJ1-4; d_call: NA; clone_size: NA; cdr3_nt: TGTGCCAGCAGCACCCACGGGGGACCGAAGAATGAAAAACTGTTTTTT; cdr3_aa: CASSTHGGPKNEKLFF
v_call: TRBV3-1/TRBV3-2; j_call: TRBJ2-7; d_call: NA; clone_size: NA; cdr3_nt: TGTGCCAGCAGCGATCGTGCGTTTCACAGAATCTACGAGCAGTACTTC; cdr3_aa: CASSDRAFHRIYEQYF
v_call: TRBV7-8; j_call: TRBJ1-2; d_call: NA; clone_size: NA; cdr3_nt: TGTGCCAGCGGTAACTATGGCCACACCTTC; cdr3_aa: CASGNYGHTF
v_call: TRBV7-3; j_call: TRBJ2-7; d_call: TRBD2; clone_size: once; cdr3_nt: TGTGCCAGCAGCTCCCAGCCCCTGACTAGCGGGAGGGTCGAGCAGTACTTC; cdr3_aa: CASSSQPLTSGRVEQYF
v_call: TRBV7-9; j_call: TRBJ2-3; d_call: NA; clone_size: NA; cdr3_nt: TGTGCCAGCAGCTTATACCCCACGGCATACGATACGCAGTATTTT; cdr3_aa: CASSLYPTAYDTQYF
v_call: TRBV11-2; j_call: TRBJ2-3; d_call: TRBD2; clone_size: once; cdr3_nt: TGTGCCAGCAGCTCCACGACTAGCCCTCTCACAGATACGCAGTATTTT; cdr3_aa: CASSSTTSPLTDTQYF
v_call: TRBV30; j_call: TRBJ2-6; d_call: NA; clone_size: NA; cdr3_nt: TGTGCCTGGACCCAAGGGGCCAACGTCCTGACTTTC; cdr3_aa: CAWTQGANVLTF
v_call: TRBV27; j_call: TRBJ2-2; d_call: TRBD1; clone_size: NA; cdr3_nt: TGTGCCAGCATAGACACAGGGGGAACCGGGGAGCTGTTTTTT; cdr3_aa: CASIDTGGTGELFF
v_call: TRBV27; j_call: TRBJ2-7; d_call: TRBD1; clone_size: few; cdr3_nt: TGTGCCAGCAGTCTAAGACAGGGGAATATTTACGAGCAGTACTTC; cdr3_aa: CASSLRQGNIYEQYF
v_call: TRBV7-3; j_call: TRBJ2-1; d_call: NA; clone_size: NA; cdr3_nt: TGTGCCAGCAGCTTAAGTCCGGTCGCGGGGTATGAGCAGTTCTTC; cdr3_aa: CASSLSPVAGYEQFF
v_call: TRBV5-4; j_call: TRBJ2-1; d_call: NA; clone_size: once; cdr3_nt: TGTGCCAGCAACCTATACAATGAGCAGTTCTTC; cdr3_aa: CASNLYNEQFF
v_call: TRBV28; j_call: TRBJ2-7; d_call: NA; clone_size: NA; cdr3_nt: TGTGCCAGCAGTTTCGGGGTTTCCTACGAGCAGTACTTC; cdr3_aa: CASSFGVSYEQYF
v_call: TRBV3-1/TRBV3-2; j_call: TRBJ2-5; d_call: NA; clone_size: few; cdr3_nt: TGTGCCAGCAGCCTATCCCAAGAGACCCAGTACTTC; cdr3_aa: CASSLSQETQYF
v_call: TRBV6-6; j_call: TRBJ1-4; d_call: NA; clone_size: NA; cdr3_nt: TGTGCCAGCAGTTACTCACCGGGCCAAACGCCGGAAAAACTGTTTTTT; cdr3_aa: CASSYSPGQTPEKLFF
v_call: TRBV9; j_call: TRBJ2-3; d_call: NA; clone_size: NA; cdr3_nt: TGTGCCAGCAGCCCGGGCCCAATTGGAACAGATACGCAGTATTTT; cdr3_aa: CASSPGPIGTDTQYF
v_call: TRBV13; j_call: TRBJ2-2; d_call: NA; clone_size: NA; cdr3_nt: TGTGCCAGCAGCTTAGAACCAGTTGCCGGGGAGCTGTTTTTT; cdr3_aa: CASSLEPVAGELFF
v_call: TRBV6-6; j_call: TRBJ1-1; d_call: NA; clone_size: NA; cdr3_nt: TGTGCCAGCTATTGGACAGCGAACACTGAAGCTTTCTTT; cdr3_aa: CASYWTANTEAFF
v_call: TRBV24-1; j_call: TRBJ2-3; d_call: TRBD2; clone_size: NA; cdr3_nt: TGTGCCACCAGTATGCCTAGCGGGGGGACAGATACGCAGTATTTT; cdr3_aa: CATSMPSGGTDTQYF
v_call: TRBV27; j_call: TRBJ1-1; d_call: NA; clone_size: NA; cdr3_nt: TGTGCCAGCAGTCCCCAGGGGACTGAAGCTTTCTTT; cdr3_aa: CASSPQGTEAFF
v_call: TRBV28; j_call: TRBJ1-2; d_call: NA; clone_size: NA; cdr3_nt: TGTGCCAGCAGTTTATCAGGGAGGGGCTACACCTTC; cdr3_aa: CASSLSGRGYTF
v_call: TRBV6-2/TRBV6-3; j_call: TRBJ1-1; d_call: TRBD1; clone_size: NA; cdr3_nt: TGTGCCAGCAGCACCGGGACAGGCTGGGAAGCTTTCTTT; cdr3_aa: CASSTGTGWEAFF
v_call: TRBV4-3; j_call: TRBJ2-6; d_call: TRBD1; clone_size: once; cdr3_nt: TGCGCCAGCAGCCCGAAGACAGGGGGCGGATCTGGGGCCAACGTCCTGACTTTC; cdr3_aa: CASSPKTGGGSGANVLTF
v_call: TRBV6-2/TRBV6-3; j_call: TRBJ2-1; d_call: NA; clone_size: NA; cdr3_nt: TGTGCCAGCAGTGGACAGAGGAGGATAGTTAGGCAGTTCTTC; cdr3_aa: CASSGQRRIVRQFF
v_call: TRBV4-2; j_call: TRBJ1-4; d_call: NA; clone_size: NA; cdr3_nt: TGTGCCAGCAGCCAAGGTGGGGCAGGGGAGGATGAAAAACTGTTTTTT; cdr3_aa: CASSQGGAGEDEKLFF